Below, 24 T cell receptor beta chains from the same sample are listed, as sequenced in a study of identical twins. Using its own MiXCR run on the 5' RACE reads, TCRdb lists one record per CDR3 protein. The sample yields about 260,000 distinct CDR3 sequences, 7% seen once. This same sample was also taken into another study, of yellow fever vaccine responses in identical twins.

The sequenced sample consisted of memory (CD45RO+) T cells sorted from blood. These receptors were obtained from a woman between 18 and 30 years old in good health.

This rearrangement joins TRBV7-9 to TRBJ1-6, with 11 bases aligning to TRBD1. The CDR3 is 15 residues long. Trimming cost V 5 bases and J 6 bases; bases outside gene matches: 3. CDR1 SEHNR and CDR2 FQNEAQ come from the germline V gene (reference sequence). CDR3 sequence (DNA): TGTGCCAGCAGCGTCGGGACAGGGGGTAATTCACCCCTCCACTTT. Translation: CASSVGTGGNSPLHF.

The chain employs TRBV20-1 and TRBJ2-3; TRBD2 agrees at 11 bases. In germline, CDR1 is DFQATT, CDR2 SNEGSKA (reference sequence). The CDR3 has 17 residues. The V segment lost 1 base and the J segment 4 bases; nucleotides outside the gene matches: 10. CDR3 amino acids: CSARGGTSGSTPDTQYF. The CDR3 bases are TGCAGTGCTAGAGGAGGAACTAGCGGGAGTACCCCAGATACGCAGTATTTT.

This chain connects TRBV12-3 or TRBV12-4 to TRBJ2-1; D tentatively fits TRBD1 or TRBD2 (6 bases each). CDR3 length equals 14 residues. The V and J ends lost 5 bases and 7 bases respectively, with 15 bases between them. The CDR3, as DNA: TGTGCCAGCAGTGACGCCGGGGGCCGGAATGAGCAGTTCTTC. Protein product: CASSDAGGRNEQFF.

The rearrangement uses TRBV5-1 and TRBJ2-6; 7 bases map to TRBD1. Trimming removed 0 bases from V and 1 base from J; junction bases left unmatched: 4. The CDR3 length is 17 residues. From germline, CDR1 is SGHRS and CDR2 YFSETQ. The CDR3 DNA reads TGCGCCAGCAGCTTGGTGGGACAGACTTCTGGGGCCAACGTCCTGACTTTC. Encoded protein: CASSLVGQTSGANVLTF.

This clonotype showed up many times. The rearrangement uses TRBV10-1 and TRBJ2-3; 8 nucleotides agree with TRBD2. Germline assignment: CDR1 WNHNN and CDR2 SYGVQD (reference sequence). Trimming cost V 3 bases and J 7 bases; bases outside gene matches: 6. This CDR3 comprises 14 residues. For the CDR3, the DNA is TGCGCCAGCAGTGACAGCGGGGGTAGACATACGCAGTATTTT. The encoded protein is CASSDSGGRHTQYF.

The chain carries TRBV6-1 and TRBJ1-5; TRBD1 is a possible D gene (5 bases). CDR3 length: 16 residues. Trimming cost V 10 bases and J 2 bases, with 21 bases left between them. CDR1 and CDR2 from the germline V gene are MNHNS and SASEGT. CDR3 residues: CATGAGFASGNQPQHF. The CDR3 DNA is TGTGCCACCGGGGCGGGGTTTGCGTCCGGCAATCAGCCCCAGCATTTT.

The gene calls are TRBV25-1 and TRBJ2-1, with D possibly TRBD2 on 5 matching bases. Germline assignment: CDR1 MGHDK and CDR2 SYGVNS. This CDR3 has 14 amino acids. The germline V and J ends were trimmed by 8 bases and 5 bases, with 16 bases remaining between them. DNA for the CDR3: TGTGCCAGCTCCCCCGGGGAACCGAACAATGAGCAGTTCTTC. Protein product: CASSPGEPNNEQFF. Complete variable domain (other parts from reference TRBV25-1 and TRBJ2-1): EADIYQTPRYLVIGTGKKITLECSQTMGHDKMYWYQQDPGMELHLIHYSYGVNSTEKGDLSSESTVSRIRTEHFPLTLESARPSHTSQYLCASSPGEPNNEQFFGPGTRLTVL.

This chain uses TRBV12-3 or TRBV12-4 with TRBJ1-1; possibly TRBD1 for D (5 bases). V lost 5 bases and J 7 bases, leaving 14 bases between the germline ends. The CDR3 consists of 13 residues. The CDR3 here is CASSITGGGEAFF. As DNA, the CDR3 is TGTGCCAGCAGTATCACAGGCGGGGGTGAAGCTTTCTTT.

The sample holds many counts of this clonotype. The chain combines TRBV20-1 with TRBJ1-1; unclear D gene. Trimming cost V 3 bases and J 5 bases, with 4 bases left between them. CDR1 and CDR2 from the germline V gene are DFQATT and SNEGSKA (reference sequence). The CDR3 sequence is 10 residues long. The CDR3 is CSASFTEAFF. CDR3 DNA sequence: TGCAGTGCTAGCTTTACTGAAGCTTTCTTT.

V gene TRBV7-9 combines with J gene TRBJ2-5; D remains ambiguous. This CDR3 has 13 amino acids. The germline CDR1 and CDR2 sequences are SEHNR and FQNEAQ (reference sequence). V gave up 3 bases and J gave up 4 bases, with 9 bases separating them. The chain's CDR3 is CASSFLLGETQYF. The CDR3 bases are TGTGCCAGCAGCTTTTTGCTCGGAGAGACCCAGTACTTC.

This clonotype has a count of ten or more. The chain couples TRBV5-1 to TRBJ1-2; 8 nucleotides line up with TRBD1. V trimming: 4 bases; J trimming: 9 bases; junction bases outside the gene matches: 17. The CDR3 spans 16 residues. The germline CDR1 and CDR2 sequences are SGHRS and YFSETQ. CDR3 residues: CASSRMADGQGGSYTF. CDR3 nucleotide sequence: TGCGCCAGCAGCCGAATGGCCGACGGACAGGGCGGAAGCTACACCTTC. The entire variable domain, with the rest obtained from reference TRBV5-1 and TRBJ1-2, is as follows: KAGVTQTPRYLIKTRGQQVTLSCSPISGHRSVSWYQQTPGQGLQFLFEYFSETQRNKGNFPGRFSGRQFSNSRSEMNVSTLELGDSALYLCASSRMADGQGGSYTFGSGTRLTVV.

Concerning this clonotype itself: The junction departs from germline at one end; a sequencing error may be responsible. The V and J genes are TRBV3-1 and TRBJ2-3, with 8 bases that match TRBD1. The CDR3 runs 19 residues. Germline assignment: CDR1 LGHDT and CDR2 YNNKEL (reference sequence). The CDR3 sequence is CASSQEGPTGAFSTDTQYF. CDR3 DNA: TGTGCCAGCAGCCAAGAAGGGCCGACAGGGGCTTTCAGCACGGATACGCAGTATTTT.

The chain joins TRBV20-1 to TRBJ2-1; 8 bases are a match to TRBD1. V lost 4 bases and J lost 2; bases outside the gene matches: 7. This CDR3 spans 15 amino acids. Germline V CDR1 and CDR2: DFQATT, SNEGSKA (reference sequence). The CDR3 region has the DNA TGCAGTGCTAACAGACGCAGGGGGCCCTACAATGAGCAGTTCTTC. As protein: CSANRRRGPYNEQFF.

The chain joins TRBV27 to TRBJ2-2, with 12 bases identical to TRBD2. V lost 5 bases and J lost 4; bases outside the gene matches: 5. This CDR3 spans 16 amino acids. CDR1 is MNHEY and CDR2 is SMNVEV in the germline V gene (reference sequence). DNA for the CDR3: TGTGCCAGCAGTCCTAGCGGGGGGGCCGTCACCGGGGAGCTGTTTTTT. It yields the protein CASSPSGGAVTGELFF.

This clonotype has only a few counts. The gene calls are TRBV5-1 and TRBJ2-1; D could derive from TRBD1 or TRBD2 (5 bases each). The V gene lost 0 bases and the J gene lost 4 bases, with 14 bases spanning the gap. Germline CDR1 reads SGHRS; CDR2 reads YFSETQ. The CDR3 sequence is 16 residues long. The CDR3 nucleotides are TGCGCCAGCAGCTTGGGGTGGGCCAGGGAGTACAATGAGCAGTTCTTC. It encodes CASSLGWAREYNEQFF.

The DNA for the CDR3 is TGTGCCAGCAGTTTTCGGGAGACCGGGGAGCTGTTTTTT. It translates to CASSFRETGELFF. The chain uses TRBV12-3 or TRBV12-4 and TRBJ2-2; perhaps TRBD2 as D (6 bases). V was clipped by 3 bases and J by 5 bases, with 7 bases between them. The CDR3 loop spans 13 amino acids.

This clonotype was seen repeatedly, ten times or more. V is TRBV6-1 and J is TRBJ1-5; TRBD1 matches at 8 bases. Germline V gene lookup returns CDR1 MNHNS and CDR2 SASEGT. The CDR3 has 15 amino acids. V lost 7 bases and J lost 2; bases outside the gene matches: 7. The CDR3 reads CASTVWGQGNQPQHF. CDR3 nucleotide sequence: TGTGCCAGCACGGTATGGGGACAGGGCAATCAGCCCCAGCATTTT.

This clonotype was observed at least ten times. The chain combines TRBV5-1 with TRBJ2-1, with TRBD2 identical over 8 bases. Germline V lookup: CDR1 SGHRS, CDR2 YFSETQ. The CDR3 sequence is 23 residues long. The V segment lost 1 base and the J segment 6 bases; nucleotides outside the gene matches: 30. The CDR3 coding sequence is TGCGCCAGCAGCTTGCCTAATCGTCCCGGGAGGAACCCTCCGGGACTAGTCTTCAATGAGCAGTTCTTC. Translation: CASSLPNRPGRNPPGLVFNEQFF.

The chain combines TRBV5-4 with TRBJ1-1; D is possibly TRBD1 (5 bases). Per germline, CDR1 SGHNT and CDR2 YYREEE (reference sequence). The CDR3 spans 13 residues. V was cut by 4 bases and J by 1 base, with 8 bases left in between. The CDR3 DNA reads TGTGCCAGCAGCCGGGACTGGAACACTGAAGCTTTCTTT. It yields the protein CASSRDWNTEAFF.

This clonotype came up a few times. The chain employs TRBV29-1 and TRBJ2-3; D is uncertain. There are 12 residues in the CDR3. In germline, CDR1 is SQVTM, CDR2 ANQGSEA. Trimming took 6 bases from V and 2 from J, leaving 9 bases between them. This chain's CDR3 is CSVSKHTDTQYF. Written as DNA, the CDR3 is TGCAGCGTGAGTAAACACACAGATACGCAGTATTTT.

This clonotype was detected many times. The CDR3 bases are TGCAGCGGACGGACAGGGTCCCGTGAGCAGTTCTTC. It is translated as CSGRTGSREQFF. The chain has TRBV29-1 and TRBJ2-1; 8 bases line up with TRBD1. The CDR3 has 12 residues. Germline V CDR1 and CDR2: SQVTM, ANQGSEA. Trimming at V came to 7 bases and at J to 9 bases, leaving 8 bases not matched to a gene.

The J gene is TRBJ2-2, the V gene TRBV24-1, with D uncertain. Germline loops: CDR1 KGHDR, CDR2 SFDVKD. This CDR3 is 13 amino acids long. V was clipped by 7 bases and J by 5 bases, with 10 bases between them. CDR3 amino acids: CATRAFETGELFF. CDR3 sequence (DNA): TGTGCCACCAGGGCATTTGAGACCGGGGAGCTGTTTTTT.

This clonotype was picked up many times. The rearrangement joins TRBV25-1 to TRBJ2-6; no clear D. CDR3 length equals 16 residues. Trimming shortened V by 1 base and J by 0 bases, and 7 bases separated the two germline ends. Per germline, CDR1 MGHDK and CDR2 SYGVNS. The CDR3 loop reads CASSELRSSGANVLTF. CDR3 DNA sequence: TGTGCCAGCAGTGAATTACGTAGCTCTGGGGCCAACGTCCTGACTTTC.

The CDR3 DNA is TGCGCCAGCAGACAGAACTATGGCTACACCTTC. Translating gives CASRQNYGYTF. This sequence joins TRBV5-1 and TRBJ1-2, with D unclear. Germline values: CDR1 SGHRS, CDR2 YFSETQ. There are 11 residues in the CDR3. Deletions cut 5 bases from V and 2 bases from J, with 4 bases between.